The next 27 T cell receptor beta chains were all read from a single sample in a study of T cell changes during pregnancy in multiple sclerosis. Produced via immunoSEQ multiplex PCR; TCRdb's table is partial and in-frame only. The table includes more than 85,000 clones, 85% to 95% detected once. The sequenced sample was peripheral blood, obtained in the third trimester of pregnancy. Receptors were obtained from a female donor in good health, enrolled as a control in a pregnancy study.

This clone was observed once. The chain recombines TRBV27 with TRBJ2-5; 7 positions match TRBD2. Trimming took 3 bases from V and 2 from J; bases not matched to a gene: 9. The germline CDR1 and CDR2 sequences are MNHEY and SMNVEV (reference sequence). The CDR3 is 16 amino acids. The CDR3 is CASSFSLTSRQETQYF. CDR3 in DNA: TGTGCCAGCAGTTTTTCCTTGACTAGCCGACAAGAGACCCAGTACTTC.

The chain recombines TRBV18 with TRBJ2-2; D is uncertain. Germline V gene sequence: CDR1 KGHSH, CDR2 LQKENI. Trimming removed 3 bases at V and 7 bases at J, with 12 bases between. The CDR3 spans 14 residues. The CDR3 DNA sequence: TGTGCCAGCTCACCGCTCTCGGCGGACGGGGAGCTGTTTTTT. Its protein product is CASSPLSADGELFF. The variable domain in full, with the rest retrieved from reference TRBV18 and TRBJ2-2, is NAGVMQNPRHLVRRRGQEARLRCSPMKGHSHVYWYRQLPEEGLKFMVYLQKENIIDESGMPKERFSAEFPKEGPSILRIQQVVRGDSAAYFCASSPLSADGELFFGEGSRLTVL.

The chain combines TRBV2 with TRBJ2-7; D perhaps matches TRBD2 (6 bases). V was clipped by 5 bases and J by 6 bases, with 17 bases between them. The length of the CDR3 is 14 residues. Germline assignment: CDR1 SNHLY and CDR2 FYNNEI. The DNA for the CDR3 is TGTGCCAGCAGTTCAGCGGGTACCCGCTCCGAGCAGTACTTC. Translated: CASSSAGTRSEQYF.

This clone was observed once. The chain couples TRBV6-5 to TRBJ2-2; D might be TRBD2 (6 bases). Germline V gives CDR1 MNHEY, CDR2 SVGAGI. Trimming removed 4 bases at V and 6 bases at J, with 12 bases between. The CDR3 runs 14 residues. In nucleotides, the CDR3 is TGTGCCAGCAGTTGGGGAGGTTCGGCCGGGGAGCTGTTTTTT. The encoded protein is CASSWGGSAGELFF.

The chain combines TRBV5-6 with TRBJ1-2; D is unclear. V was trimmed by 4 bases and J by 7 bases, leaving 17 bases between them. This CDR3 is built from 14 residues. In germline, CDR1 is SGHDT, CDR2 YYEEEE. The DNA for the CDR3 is TGTGCCAGCAGCGTACCGGGGTCCTCCCGTGGCTACACCTTC. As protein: CASSVPGSSRGYTF.

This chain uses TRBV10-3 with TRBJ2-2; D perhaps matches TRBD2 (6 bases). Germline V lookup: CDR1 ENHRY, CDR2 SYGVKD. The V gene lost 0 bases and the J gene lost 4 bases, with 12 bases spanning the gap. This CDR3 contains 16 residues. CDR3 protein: CAISESAGRGTGELFF. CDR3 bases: TGTGCCATCAGTGAGTCGGCGGGAAGGGGCACCGGGGAGCTGTTTTTT.

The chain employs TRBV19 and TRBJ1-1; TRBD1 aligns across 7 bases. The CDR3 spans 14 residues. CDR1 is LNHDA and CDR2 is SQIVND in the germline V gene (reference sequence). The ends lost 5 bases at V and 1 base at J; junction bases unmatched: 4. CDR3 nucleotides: TGTGCCAGTAGTCACAGACAGGGGAACACTGAAGCTTTCTTT. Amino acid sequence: CASSHRQGNTEAFF.

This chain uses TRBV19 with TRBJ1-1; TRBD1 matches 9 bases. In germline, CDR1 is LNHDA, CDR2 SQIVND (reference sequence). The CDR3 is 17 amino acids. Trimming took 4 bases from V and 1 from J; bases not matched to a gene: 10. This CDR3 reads CASSTLWTGDTNTEAFF. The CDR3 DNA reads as TGTGCCAGTAGTACTCTTTGGACAGGGGACACGAACACTGAAGCTTTCTTT.

Written as DNA, the CDR3 is TGTGCCAGCAGCTTACCGGGGACAGGGACCTACGAGCAGTACTTC. This gives the protein CASSLPGTGTYEQYF. The gene calls are TRBV5-6 and TRBJ2-7; 9 bases agree with TRBD1. This CDR3 comprises 15 residues. Germline loops: CDR1 SGHDT, CDR2 YYEEEE. V gave up 2 bases and J gave up 2 bases; unmatched junction bases: 5.

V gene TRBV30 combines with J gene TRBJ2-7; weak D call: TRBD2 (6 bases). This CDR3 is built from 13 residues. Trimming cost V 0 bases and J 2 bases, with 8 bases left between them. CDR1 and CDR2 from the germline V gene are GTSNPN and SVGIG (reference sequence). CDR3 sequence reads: CAWSVAGTYEQYF. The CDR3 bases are TGTGCCTGGAGTGTAGCGGGTACCTACGAGCAGTACTTC. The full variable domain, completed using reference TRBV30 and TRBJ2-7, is SQTIHQWPATLVQPVGSPLSLECTVEGTSNPNLYWYRQAAGRGLQLLFYSVGIGQISSEVPQNLSASRPQDRQFILSSKKLLLSDSGFYLCAWSVAGTYEQYFGPGTRLTVT.

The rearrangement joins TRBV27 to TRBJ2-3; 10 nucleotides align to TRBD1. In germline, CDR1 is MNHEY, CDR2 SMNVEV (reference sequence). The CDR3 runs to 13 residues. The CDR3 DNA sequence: TGTCTGGTTGGACAGGGGGTTACAGATACGCAGTATTTT. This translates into CLVGQGVTDTQYF.

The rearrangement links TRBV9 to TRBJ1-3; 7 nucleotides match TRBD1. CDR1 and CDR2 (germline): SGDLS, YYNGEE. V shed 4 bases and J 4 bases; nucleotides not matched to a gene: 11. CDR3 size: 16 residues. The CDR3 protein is CASSPETGRAGNTIYF. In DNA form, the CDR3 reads TGTGCCAGCAGCCCAGAGACAGGGCGAGCGGGAAACACCATATATTTT.

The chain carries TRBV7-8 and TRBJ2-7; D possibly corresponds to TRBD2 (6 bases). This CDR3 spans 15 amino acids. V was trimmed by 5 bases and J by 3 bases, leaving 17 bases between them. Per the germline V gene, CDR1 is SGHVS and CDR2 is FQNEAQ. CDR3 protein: CASSQAQEGDYEQYF. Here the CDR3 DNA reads TGTGCCAGCAGCCAAGCACAGGAGGGAGACTACGAGCAGTACTTC.

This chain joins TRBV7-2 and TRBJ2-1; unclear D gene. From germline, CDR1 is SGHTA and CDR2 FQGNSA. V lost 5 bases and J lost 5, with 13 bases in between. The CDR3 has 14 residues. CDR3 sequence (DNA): TGTGCCAGCAGCCCCGCGAGGAAAAACAATGAGCAGTTCTTC. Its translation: CASSPARKNNEQFF. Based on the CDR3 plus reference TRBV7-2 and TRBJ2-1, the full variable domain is GAGVSQSPSNKVTEKGKDVELRCDPISGHTALYWYRQSLGQGLEFLIYFQGNSAPDKSGLPSDRFSAERTGGSVSTLTIQRTQQEDSAVYLCASSPARKNNEQFFGPGTRLTVL.

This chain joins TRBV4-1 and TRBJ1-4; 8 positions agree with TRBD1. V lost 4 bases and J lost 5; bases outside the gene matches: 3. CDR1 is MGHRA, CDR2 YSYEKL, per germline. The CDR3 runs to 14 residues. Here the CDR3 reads CASSRRQGNEKLFF. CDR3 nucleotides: TGCGCCAGCAGCCGGAGACAGGGGAATGAAAAACTGTTTTTT.

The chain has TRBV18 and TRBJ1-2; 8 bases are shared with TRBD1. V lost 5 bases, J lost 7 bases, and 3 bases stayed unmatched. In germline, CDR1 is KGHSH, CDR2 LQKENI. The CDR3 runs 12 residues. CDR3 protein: CASSTGQVGYTF. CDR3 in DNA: TGTGCCAGCTCAACGGGACAGGTTGGCTACACCTTC.

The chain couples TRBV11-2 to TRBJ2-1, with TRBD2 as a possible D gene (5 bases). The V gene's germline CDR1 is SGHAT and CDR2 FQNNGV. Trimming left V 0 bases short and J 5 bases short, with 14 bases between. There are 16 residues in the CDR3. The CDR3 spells CASSLDLSRVNNEQFF. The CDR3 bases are TGTGCCAGCAGCTTAGATCTCTCGAGGGTAAACAATGAGCAGTTCTTC.

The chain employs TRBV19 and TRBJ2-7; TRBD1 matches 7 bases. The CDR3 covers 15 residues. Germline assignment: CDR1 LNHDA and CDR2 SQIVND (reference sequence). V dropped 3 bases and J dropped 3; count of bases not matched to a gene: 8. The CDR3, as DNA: TGTGCCAGTAGTATTCTGGCAGGGGGTAACTACGAGCAGTACTTC. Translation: CASSILAGGNYEQYF.

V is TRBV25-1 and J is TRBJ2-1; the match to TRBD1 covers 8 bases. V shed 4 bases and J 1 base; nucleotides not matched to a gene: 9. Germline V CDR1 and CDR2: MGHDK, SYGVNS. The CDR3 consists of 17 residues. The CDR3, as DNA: TGTGCCAGCAGTGGTCCAGGGACAGGCAATTCCTACAATGAGCAGTTCTTC. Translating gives CASSGPGTGNSYNEQFF.

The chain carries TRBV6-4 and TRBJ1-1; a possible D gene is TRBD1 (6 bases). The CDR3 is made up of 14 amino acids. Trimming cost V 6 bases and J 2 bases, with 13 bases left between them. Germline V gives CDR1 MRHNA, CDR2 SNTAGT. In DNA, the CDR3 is TGTGCCAGCAGAAGACAGGACGGAAACACTGAAGCTTTCTTT. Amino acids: CASRRQDGNTEAFF.

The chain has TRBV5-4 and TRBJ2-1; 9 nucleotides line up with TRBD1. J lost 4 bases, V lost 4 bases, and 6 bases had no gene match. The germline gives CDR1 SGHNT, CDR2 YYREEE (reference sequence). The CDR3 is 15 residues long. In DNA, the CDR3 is TGTGCCAGCAGCCGCCGGGACAGGGATTACAATGAGCAGTTCTTC. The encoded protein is CASSRRDRDYNEQFF.

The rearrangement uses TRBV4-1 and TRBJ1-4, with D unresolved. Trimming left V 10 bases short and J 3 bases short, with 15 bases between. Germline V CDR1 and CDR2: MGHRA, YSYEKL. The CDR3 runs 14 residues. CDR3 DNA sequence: TGCGCCACCTCATCTCCGGGATCTAATGAAAAACTGTTTTTT. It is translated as CATSSPGSNEKLFF.

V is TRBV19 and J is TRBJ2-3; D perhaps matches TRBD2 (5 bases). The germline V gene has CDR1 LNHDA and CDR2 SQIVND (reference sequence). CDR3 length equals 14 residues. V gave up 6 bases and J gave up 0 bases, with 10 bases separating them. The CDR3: CASRTTGSTDTQYF. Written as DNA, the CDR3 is TGTGCCAGTAGGACGACGGGAAGCACAGATACGCAGTATTTT. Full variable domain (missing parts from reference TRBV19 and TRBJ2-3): DGGITQSPKYLFRKEGQNVTLSCEQNLNHDAMYWYRQDPGQGLRLIYYSQIVNDFQKGDIAEGYSVSREKKESFPLTVTSAQKNPTAFYLCASRTTGSTDTQYFGPGTRLTVL.

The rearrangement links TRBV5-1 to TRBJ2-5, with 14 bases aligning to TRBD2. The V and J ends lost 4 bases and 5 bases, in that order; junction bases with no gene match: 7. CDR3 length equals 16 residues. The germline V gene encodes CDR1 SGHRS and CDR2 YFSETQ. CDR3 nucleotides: TGCGCCAGCAGCCCCGAGGGACTAGCGGGAGCGGAGACCCAGTACTTC. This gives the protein CASSPEGLAGAETQYF.

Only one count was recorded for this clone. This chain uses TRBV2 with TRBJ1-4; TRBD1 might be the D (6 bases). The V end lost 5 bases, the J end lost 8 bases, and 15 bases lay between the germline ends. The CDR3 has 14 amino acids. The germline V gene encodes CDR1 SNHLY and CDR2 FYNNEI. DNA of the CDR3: TGTGCCAGCAGTAGTCCGACCCAGGGGGAAAAACTGTTTTTT. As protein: CASSSPTQGEKLFF.

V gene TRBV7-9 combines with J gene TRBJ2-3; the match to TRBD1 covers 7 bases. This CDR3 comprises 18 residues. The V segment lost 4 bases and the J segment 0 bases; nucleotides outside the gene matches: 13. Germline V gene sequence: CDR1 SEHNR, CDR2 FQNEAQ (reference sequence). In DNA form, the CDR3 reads TGTGCCAGCAGCTACGACAGGGTGTCCCCCTCTAGCACAGATACGCAGTATTTT. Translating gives CASSYDRVSPSSTDTQYF. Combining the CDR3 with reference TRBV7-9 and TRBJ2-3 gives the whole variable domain DTGVSQNPRHKITKRGQNVTFRCDPISEHNRLYWYRQTLGQGPEFLTYFQNEAQLEKSRLLSDRFSAERPKGSFSTLEIQRTEQGDSAMYLCASSYDRVSPSSTDTQYFGPGTRLTVL.

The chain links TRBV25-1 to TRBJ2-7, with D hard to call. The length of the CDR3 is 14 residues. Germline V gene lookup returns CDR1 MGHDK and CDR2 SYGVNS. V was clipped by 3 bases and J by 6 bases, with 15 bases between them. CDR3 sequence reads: CASSEGPMEGEQYF. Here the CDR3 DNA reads TGTGCCAGCAGTGAGGGCCCCATGGAAGGCGAGCAGTACTTC.